This T cell receptor (beta chain) was captured in a study of T cell responses to AZD1222 COVID-19 vaccine. For the study at large: Analyses pooled second doses at about 4 or about 12 weeks. Study-wide points: The study sampled repertoires only after the peak T cell response. The number of AZD1222 recipients seropositive at baseline was only five or six.

V was pared by 7 bases and J by 5 bases, with 5 bases of the junction left unmatched. Germline CDR1 is MGHDK and CDR2 is SYGVNS. This CDR3 is 12 amino acids long. In the case of this clone: Its antigen is unidentified.

The protocol was immunoSEQ multiplex PCR, while the TCRdb copy is restricted to in-frame clones and leaves out a portion. This sample has more than 250,000 clones, with just over 90% found just once. The chain is built from TRBV25-1 and TRBJ2-7; 7 nucleotides line up with TRBD1. Specimen: peripheral blood, collected on day 0 of AZD1222 vaccination. This clonotype was obtained from an adult in good health. CDR3 sequence reads: CASTDRRDEQYF. The CDR3 bases are TGTGCCAGCACGGACAGGCGGGACGAGCAGTACTTC.